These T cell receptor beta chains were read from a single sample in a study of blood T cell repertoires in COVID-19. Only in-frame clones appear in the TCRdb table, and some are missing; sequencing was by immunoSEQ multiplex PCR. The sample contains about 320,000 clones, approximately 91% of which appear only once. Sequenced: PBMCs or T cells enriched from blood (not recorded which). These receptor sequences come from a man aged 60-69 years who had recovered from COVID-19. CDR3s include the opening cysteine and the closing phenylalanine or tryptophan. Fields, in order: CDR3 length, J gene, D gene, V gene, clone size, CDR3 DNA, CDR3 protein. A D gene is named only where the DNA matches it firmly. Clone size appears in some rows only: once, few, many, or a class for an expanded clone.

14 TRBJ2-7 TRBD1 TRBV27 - TGTGCCAGCAGGCGGACAGGCCGATCCTACGAGCAGTACTTC CASRRTGRSYEQYF
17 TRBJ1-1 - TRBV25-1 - TGTGCCAGCAGTGACTCCCACCTAGGTACCGGAGACACTGAAGCTTTCTTT CASSDSHLGTGDTEAFF
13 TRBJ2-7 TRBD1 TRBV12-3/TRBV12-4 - TGTGCCAGCAGTCGACAGGGTCCGTCTGAGCAGTACTTC CASSRQGPSEQYF
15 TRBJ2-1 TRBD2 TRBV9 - TGTGCCAGCAGCGTTAAGTGGGAGGGTTACAATGAGCAGTTCTTC CASSVKWEGYNEQFF
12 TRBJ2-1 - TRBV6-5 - TGTGCCAGCAGTTACGTCGGAGGTGAGCAGTTCTTC CASSYVGGEQFF
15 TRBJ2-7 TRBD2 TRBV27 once TGTGCCACCAGGCGGGGGGGGACTGATACCTACGAGCAGTACTTC CATRRGGTDTYEQYF
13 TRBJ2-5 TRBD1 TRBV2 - TGTGCCAAAAAGACAGGGGATGGAGAGACCCAGTACTTC CAKKTGDGETQYF
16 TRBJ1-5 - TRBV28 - TGTGCCAGCAGTATCCTCACTGGAGGCGGCAATCAGCCCCAGCATTTT CASSILTGGGNQPQHF
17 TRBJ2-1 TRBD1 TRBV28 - TGTGCCAGCAGTTCGCCGGGACAGGGGGCCGTCGGGAATGAGCAGTTCTTC CASSSPGQGAVGNEQFF
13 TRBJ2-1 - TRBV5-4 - TGTGCCAGCAGCCTCGGGGCCTACAATGAGCAGTTCTTC CASSLGAYNEQFF
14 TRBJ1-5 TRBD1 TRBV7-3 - TGTGCCAGCATCGGGACAGGGTGTCGACAGCCCCAGCATTTT CASIGTGCRQPQHF
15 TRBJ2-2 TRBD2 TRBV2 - TGTGCCAGCAGTGATAGGGCGGGAGTCACCGGGGAGCTGTTTTTT CASSDRAGVTGELFF
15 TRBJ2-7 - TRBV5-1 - TGCGCCAGCAGCTTGGGGGAGCAGGCCCCGGGGGAGCAGTACTTC CASSLGEQAPGEQYF
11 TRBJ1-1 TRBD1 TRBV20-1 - TGCAGTGCTCCGGACAGGGGTGCGGCTTTCTTT CSAPDRGAAFF
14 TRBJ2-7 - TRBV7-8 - TGTGCCAGTACACTTGACACGGTCTCCTACGAGCAGTACTTC CASTLDTVSYEQYF
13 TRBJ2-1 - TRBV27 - TGTGCCAGCAGTTTACAGGGCTCCAATGAGCAGTTCTTC CASSLQGSNEQFF
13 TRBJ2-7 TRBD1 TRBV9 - TGTGCCAGCAGCCCGCGACAGGGCTACGAGCAGTACTTC CASSPRQGYEQYF
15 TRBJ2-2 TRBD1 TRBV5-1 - TGCGCCAGCAGCTTGGCAGGACAGGGGACCGGGGAGCTGTTTTTT CASSLAGQGTGELFF
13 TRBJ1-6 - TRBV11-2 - TGTGCCAGCAGCCCCCCTAACTACTCACCCCTCCACTTT CASSPPNYSPLHF
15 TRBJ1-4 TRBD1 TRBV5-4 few TGTGCCAGCAGCCGGGACAGTACAACTAATGAAAAACTGTTTTTT CASSRDSTTNEKLFF
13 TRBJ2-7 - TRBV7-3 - TGTGCCAGCAGCTTGCAGACAGGCTACGAGCAGTACTTC CASSLQTGYEQYF